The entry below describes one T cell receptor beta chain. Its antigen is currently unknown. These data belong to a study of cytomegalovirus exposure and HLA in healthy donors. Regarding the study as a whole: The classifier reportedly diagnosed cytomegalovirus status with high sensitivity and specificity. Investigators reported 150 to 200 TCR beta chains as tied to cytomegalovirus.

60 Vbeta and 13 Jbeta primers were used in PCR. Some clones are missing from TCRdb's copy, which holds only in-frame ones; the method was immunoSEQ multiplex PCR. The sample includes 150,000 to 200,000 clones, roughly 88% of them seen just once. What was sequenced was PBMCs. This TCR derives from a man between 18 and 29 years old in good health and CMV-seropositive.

Here the CDR3 DNA reads TGTGCCAGCAGCGTTTCCCAGGGGGCCCAAGAGACCCAGTACTTC. It specifies CASSVSQGAQETQYF. The chain employs TRBV9 and TRBJ2-5, with TRBD1 matching over 8 bases. Germline values: CDR1 SGDLS, CDR2 YYNGEE. Trimming took 2 bases from V and 1 from J; bases not matched to a gene: 4. CDR3 length equals 15 residues.